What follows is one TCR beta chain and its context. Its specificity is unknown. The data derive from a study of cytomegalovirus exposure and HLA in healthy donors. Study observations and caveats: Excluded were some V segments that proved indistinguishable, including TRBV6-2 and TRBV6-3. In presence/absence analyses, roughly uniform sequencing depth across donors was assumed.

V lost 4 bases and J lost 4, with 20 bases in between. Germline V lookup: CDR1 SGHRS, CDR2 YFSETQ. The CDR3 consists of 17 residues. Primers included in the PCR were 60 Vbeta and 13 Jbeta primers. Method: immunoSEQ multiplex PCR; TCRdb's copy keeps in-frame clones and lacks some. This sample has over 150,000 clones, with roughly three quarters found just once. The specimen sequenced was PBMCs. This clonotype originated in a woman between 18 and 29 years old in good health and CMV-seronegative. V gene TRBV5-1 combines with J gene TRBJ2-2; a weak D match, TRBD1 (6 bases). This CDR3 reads CASSQPDSNIITGELFF. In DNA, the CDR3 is TGCGCCAGCAGCCAGCCGGACAGTAACATTATCACCGGGGAGCTGTTTTTT. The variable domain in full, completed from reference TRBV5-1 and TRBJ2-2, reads KAGVTQTPRYLIKTRGQQVTLSCSPISGHRSVSWYQQTPGQGLQFLFEYFSETQRNKGNFPGRFSGRQFSNSRSEMNVSTLELGDSALYLCASSQPDSNIITGELFFGEGSRLTVL.